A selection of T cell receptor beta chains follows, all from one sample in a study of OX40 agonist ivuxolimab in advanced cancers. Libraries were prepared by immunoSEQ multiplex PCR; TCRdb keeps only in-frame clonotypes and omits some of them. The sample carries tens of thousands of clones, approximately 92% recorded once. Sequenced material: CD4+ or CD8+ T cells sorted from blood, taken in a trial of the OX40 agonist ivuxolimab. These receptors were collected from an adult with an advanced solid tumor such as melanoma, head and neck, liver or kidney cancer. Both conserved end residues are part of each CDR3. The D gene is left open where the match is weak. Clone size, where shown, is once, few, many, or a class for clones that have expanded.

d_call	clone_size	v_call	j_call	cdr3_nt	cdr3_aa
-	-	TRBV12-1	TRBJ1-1	TGTGCCAGCAGCTTCGACCGGGCCCCAGGGTGGTGGACTGAAGCTTTCTTT	CASSFDRAPGWWTEAFF
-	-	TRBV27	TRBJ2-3	TGTGCCAGCACTCAGGTTTCCACAGATACGCAGTATTTT	CASTQVSTDTQYF
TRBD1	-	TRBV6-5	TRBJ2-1	TGTGCCAGCAGTTTGACAGGGGTCTACAATGAGCAGTTCTTC	CASSLTGVYNEQFF
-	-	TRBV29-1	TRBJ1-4	TGCAGCGTTGAATCAGATGCAACTAATGAAAAACTGTTTTTT	CSVESDATNEKLFF
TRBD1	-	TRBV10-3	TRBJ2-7	TGTGCCATCAGTGAAAAACAGGGGGCTTACGAGCAGTACTTC	CAISEKQGAYEQYF
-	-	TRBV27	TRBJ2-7	TGTGCCAGCAGCTTAGAGGCTCGCGAGCAGTACTTC	CASSLEAREQYF
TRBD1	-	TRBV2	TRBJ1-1	TGTGCCAGCAGTGAAGCGCGGACAGGGACTATGAACACTGAAGCTTTCTTT	CASSEARTGTMNTEAFF
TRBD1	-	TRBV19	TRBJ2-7	TGTGCCAGTAGTATCGGGACAGGGAATGAGCAGTACTTC	CASSIGTGNEQYF
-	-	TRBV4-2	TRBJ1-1	TGTGCCAGCAGCCAAGACCGGACACTAGACACTGAAGCTTTCTTT	CASSQDRTLDTEAFF
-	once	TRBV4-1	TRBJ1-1	TGCGCCAGCAGCCAATCGGGGGCCGAAGCTTTCTTT	CASSQSGAEAFF
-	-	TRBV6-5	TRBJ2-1	TGTGCCAGCTCGCCTGGGGGTGAGCAGTTCTTC	CASSPGGEQFF
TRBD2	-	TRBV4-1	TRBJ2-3	TGCGCCAGCAGGAGGGAGGGCCTCGCAGATACGCAGTATTTT	CASRREGLADTQYF
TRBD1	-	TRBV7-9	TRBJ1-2	TGTGCCAGCAGCTTAAGTCAGGGGGAAAACTATGGCTACACCTTC	CASSLSQGENYGYTF
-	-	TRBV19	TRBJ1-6	TGTGCCAGTATGGGAAGGGGTAATTCACCCCTCCACTTT	CASMGRGNSPLHF
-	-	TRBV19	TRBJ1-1	TGTGCCTCCTCAGGGTGGGAGCTAAACACTGAAGCTTTCTTT	CASSGWELNTEAFF
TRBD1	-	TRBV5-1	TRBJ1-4	TGCGCCAGCAGCGCAACCGGGACAGGCCTTGAAAAACTGTTTTTT	CASSATGTGLEKLFF
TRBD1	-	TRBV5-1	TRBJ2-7	TGCGCCAGCAGCCTTCGACAGGGGAGATACGAGCAGTACTTC	CASSLRQGRYEQYF
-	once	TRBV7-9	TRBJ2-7	TGTGCCAGCAGCTACACAGACGAGCAGTACTTC	CASSYTDEQYF
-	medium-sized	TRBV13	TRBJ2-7	TGTGCCAGCAGGACCCGGGGACGGCCCTCCTACGAGCAGTACTTC	CASRTRGRPSYEQYF
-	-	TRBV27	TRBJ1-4	TGTGCCAGCACTGTAACGGCCGCAACTAATGAAAAACTGTTTTTT	CASTVTAATNEKLFF
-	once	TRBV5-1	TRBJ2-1	TGCGCCAGCAGCCTGTACAATGAGCAGTTCTTC	CASSLYNEQFF
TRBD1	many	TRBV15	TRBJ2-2	TGTGCCACCAGCAGCCGGACAGGCGGCGGGGAGCTGTTTTTT	CATSSRTGGGELFF
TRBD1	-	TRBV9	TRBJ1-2	TGTGCCAGCAGCGCGGGACAGGGGCGCTCTAACTATGGCTACACCTTC	CASSAGQGRSNYGYTF
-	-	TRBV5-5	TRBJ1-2	TGTGCCAGCAGCTCGGGGGGCGCGGGCTATGGCTACACCTTC	CASSSGGAGYGYTF
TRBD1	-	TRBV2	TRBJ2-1	TGTGCCAGCAGTGGGGGTCGGGACAGGTTATACAATGAGCAGTTCTTC	CASSGGRDRLYNEQFF
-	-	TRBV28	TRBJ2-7	TGTGCCAGCAGGCTGACAGGTAAGTCCTACGAGCAGTACTTC	CASRLTGKSYEQYF
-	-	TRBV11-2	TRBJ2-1	TGTGCCAGCAGCCCCCGGGGGTCTCATGAGCAGTTCTTC	CASSPRGSHEQFF